These 28 T cell receptor beta chains share one sample of origin, sequenced in a study of Ad26.COV2.S vaccination and SARS-CoV-2 variants. Treatment meaning: some 19 received Ad26.COV2.S at low or high dose, single or two shots; several received placebo; per-sample allocation not given. Sample collection was performed on day 63 after the first vaccine or placebo injection. Sequenced by immunoSEQ multiplex PCR; TCRdb stores in-frame clones only, minus some. The sample gives about 440,000 clones, roughly 88% of which show up once; around 4.5% is in the top ten. Here the sequenced sample was peripheral blood, taken in a trial of Ad26.COV2.S vaccine versus placebo. The source is a person aged 18-60 years who received the Ad26.COV2.S COVID-19 vaccine or a placebo.

The V and J genes are TRBV6-5 and TRBJ2-2; D unclear. Germline V lookup: CDR1 MNHEY, CDR2 SVGAGI. The CDR3 has 15 residues. Trimming cost V 2 bases and J 4 bases, with 11 bases left between them. The CDR3 loop reads CASSYGALGTGELFF. CDR3 nucleotides: TGTGCCAGCAGTTACGGTGCGCTGGGCACCGGGGAGCTGTTTTTT.

The chain has TRBV7-2 and TRBJ1-1; D not certain. The CDR3 contains 14 residues. CDR1 is SGHTA and CDR2 is FQGNSA in the germline V gene. V was pared by 1 base and J by 0 bases, with 6 bases between. The CDR3 is CASSLDLLNTEAFF. The CDR3 bases are TGTGCCAGCAGCTTAGACCTACTGAACACTGAAGCTTTCTTT.

The rearrangement uses TRBV10-3 and TRBJ1-4; 9 bases match TRBD1. From germline, CDR1 is ENHRY and CDR2 SYGVKD. The CDR3 is 12 amino acids. V was clipped by 8 bases and J by 7 bases; unmatched bases: 2. The chain's CDR3 is CAIGTGSEKLFF. The CDR3 nucleotides read TGTGCCATCGGGACAGGGAGTGAAAAACTGTTTTTT.

J is TRBJ1-5 and V is TRBV7-2; D ambiguous. V was clipped by 5 bases and J by 1 base, with 9 bases between them. Germline V gives CDR1 SGHTA, CDR2 FQGNSA. The CDR3 is 14 amino acids. CDR3 protein: CASSATFSNQPQHF. The DNA for the CDR3 is TGTGCCAGCAGCGCTACATTCAGCAATCAGCCCCAGCATTTT.

This rearrangement joins TRBV14 to TRBJ2-1; tentatively, D is TRBD2 (6 bases). The germline CDR1 and CDR2 sequences are SGHDN and FVKESK. V gave up 2 bases and J gave up 3 bases, with 11 bases separating them. There are 15 residues in the CDR3. CDR3 nucleotide sequence: TGTGCCAGCAGCCAACGAACTAGCCGCTACAATGAGCAGTTCTTC. The encoded protein is CASSQRTSRYNEQFF. The full variable domain, in which reference TRBV14 and TRBJ2-1 provide the parts outside the CDR3, is EAGVTQFPSHSVIEKGQTVTLRCDPISGHDNLYWYRRVMGKEIKFLLHFVKESKQDESGMPNNRFLAERTGGTYSTLKVQPAELEDSGVYFCASSQRTSRYNEQFFGPGTRLTVL.

The rearrangement uses TRBV7-2 and TRBJ2-3; D is uncertain. This CDR3 is built from 16 residues. With 2 bases removed from V and 1 base from J, the gap between germline ends came to 13 bases. Germline values: CDR1 SGHTA, CDR2 FQGNSA. DNA of the CDR3: TGTGCCAGCAGCTTAAAAGCGACGGCCGGCACAGATACGCAGTATTTT. Translated, it gives CASSLKATAGTDTQYF.

The V call is TRBV27, the J call TRBJ2-3; 13 positions agree with TRBD2. Germline V gene data show CDR1 as MNHEY and CDR2 as SMNVEV (reference sequence). The CDR3 totals 16 residues. The V segment lost 5 bases and the J segment 6 bases; nucleotides outside the gene matches: 8. The CDR3 region is CASSRTSGSLVDTQYF. The CDR3 DNA follows: TGTGCCAGCAGTAGGACTAGCGGGAGTTTAGTTGATACGCAGTATTTT.

V gene TRBV5-8 combines with J gene TRBJ1-1; D uncertain. Germline V CDR1 and CDR2: SGHTS, YDEGEE. CDR3 length equals 16 residues. Deletions cut 2 bases from V and 5 bases from J, with 19 bases between. DNA for the CDR3: TGTGCCAGCAGCTTCTCGGGCCTCCTCCGGGTAACTGAAGCTTTCTTT. Amino acid sequence: CASSFSGLLRVTEAFF.

The rearrangement links TRBV28 to TRBJ1-4; D not resolved. Germline CDR1 reads MDHEN; CDR2 reads SYDVKM. The CDR3 loop spans 13 amino acids. The ends were cut back, 2 bases at V and 7 bases at J, with 8 bases in the middle. The CDR3 loop reads CASSLTWSEKLFF. DNA of the CDR3: TGTGCCAGCAGTTTAACGTGGAGTGAAAAACTGTTTTTT.

This clone came up once. The chain couples TRBV7-2 to TRBJ2-7, with D perhaps TRBD2 (6 bases). Between the trimmed V and J ends, which lost 5 bases and 0 bases, there was a span of 14 bases. Germline CDR1 is SGHTA and CDR2 is FQGNSA. The CDR3 loop spans 15 amino acids. CDR3 nucleotides: TGTGCCAGCAGCCCACGGGGGACGTACTCCTACGAGCAGTACTTC. Amino acid sequence: CASSPRGTYSYEQYF.

This clone was counted once. The chain links TRBV19 to TRBJ1-5, with 10 bases fitting TRBD1. Trimming removed 6 bases from V and 1 base from J; junction bases left unmatched: 9. The CDR3 covers 17 residues. CDR1 and CDR2 from the germline V gene are LNHDA and SQIVND (reference sequence). CDR3 loop: CASRRQGAEISNQPQHF. Here the CDR3 DNA reads TGTGCCAGTAGGCGACAGGGGGCGGAAATAAGCAATCAGCCCCAGCATTTT.

The chain couples TRBV6-5 to TRBJ2-7, with 9 bases that match TRBD2. Germline assignment: CDR1 MNHEY and CDR2 SVGAGI. The CDR3 loop spans 14 amino acids. The J segment lost 0 bases and the V segment lost 5 bases, leaving 2 bases of the junction unmatched. The CDR3 loop reads CASSRTSDSYEQYF. In nucleotides, the CDR3 is TGTGCCAGCAGTCGGACTAGCGACTCCTACGAGCAGTACTTC.

The chain recombines TRBV9 with TRBJ2-2, with 10 bases fitting TRBD2. In germline, CDR1 is SGDLS, CDR2 YYNGEE. This CDR3 has 17 residues. Germline trimming cut 1 base from V and 5 bases from J; bases unmatched to any gene: 8. CDR3 coding DNA: TGTGCCAGCAGCGTAAGGGCTAGCGGGAGTTGGACCGGGGAGCTGTTTTTT. The encoded protein is CASSVRASGSWTGELFF.

Notes on this clone: The same CDR3 also results from other DNA sequences found in this sample. V gene TRBV2 combines with J gene TRBJ2-7; 7 positions agree with TRBD1. This CDR3 has 14 residues. With V trimmed by 4 bases and J by 1 base, 4 bases remained unmatched. Germline V gene sequence: CDR1 SNHLY, CDR2 FYNNEI. CDR3 in amino acids: CASSGQGISYEQYF. CDR3 DNA sequence: TGTGCCAGCAGTGGACAGGGTATTTCCTACGAGCAGTACTTC.

The chain uses TRBV27 and TRBJ2-1; no definite D call. V lost 2 bases and J lost 7, with 9 bases in between. This CDR3 has 13 residues. The V gene's germline CDR1 is MNHEY and CDR2 SMNVEV (reference sequence). The CDR3 reads CASSLTSANEQFF. For the CDR3, the DNA is TGTGCCAGCAGTTTAACGTCGGCTAATGAGCAGTTCTTC.

The genes are TRBV7-9 and TRBJ2-7, with 7 bases matching TRBD2. The CDR3 runs 14 residues. Germline CDR1 and CDR2: SEHNR and FQNEAQ (reference sequence). The ends lost 5 bases at V and 3 bases at J; junction bases unmatched: 7. The CDR3 reads CASSPGGGDYEQYF. The CDR3 coding sequence is TGTGCCAGCAGCCCCGGCGGGGGAGACTACGAGCAGTACTTC.

The chain carries TRBV19 and TRBJ1-1; D is undetermined. The V and J ends lost 6 bases and 7 bases respectively, with 12 bases between them. The CDR3 consists of 12 residues. From germline, CDR1 is LNHDA and CDR2 SQIVND (reference sequence). The CDR3 loop reads CASSARVGEAFF. CDR3 DNA: TGTGCCAGTAGCGCTCGGGTGGGTGAAGCTTTCTTT.

This clone appeared a single time. V is TRBV7-6 and J is TRBJ2-2; possible D gene TRBD2, 5 bases. The germline V gene has CDR1 SGHVS and CDR2 FNYEAQ. This CDR3 region has 15 residues. Deletions cut 0 bases from V and 1 base from J, with 6 bases between. CDR3 in amino acids: CASSLASGNTGELFF. In DNA form, the CDR3 reads TGTGCCAGCAGCTTAGCAAGCGGGAACACCGGGGAGCTGTTTTTT.

The chain links TRBV5-1 to TRBJ2-3, with a weak D call TRBD1 (6 bases). The V gene lost 5 bases and the J gene lost 0 bases, with 13 bases spanning the gap. The CDR3 sequence is 15 residues long. CDR1 and CDR2 from the germline V gene are SGHRS and YFSETQ. In nucleotides, the CDR3 is TGCGCCAGCAGGGATCTCAGGGGTAGCACAGATACGCAGTATTTT. Its protein product is CASRDLRGSTDTQYF.

The CDR3 DNA is TGCAGCGTAACGGACAGGGGCCAAGAGACCCAGTACTTC. This gives the protein CSVTDRGQETQYF. V and J are TRBV29-1 and TRBJ2-5, with TRBD1 matching 9 bases. Unmatched junction bases numbered 3, after V lost 6 bases and J lost 1 base. CDR1 and CDR2 from the germline V gene are SQVTM and ANQGSEA. The CDR3 runs 13 residues.

The rearrangement joins TRBV30 to TRBJ1-2; possibly TRBD1 for D (6 bases). The CDR3 runs to 16 residues. V shed 2 bases and J shed 4 bases, with 20 bases lying between them. CDR1 GTSNPN and CDR2 SVGIG come from the germline V gene (reference sequence). The CDR3 protein is CAWSTRSGDFGYGYTF. The CDR3 coding sequence is TGTGCCTGGAGTACCCGATCAGGGGACTTTGGCTATGGCTACACCTTC.

The chain combines TRBV7-9 with TRBJ1-6; D possibly corresponds to TRBD1 (6 bases). This CDR3 region has 14 residues. V was clipped by 6 bases and J by 7 bases, with 13 bases between them. Germline assignment: CDR1 SEHNR and CDR2 FQNEAQ (reference sequence). CDR3 loop: CASRPGAPNSPLHF. The CDR3 bases are TGTGCCAGCAGACCGGGGGCGCCGAATTCACCCCTCCACTTT. The full variable domain, with the rest looked up from reference TRBV7-9 and TRBJ1-6, is DTGVSQNPRHKITKRGQNVTFRCDPISEHNRLYWYRQTLGQGPEFLTYFQNEAQLEKSRLLSDRFSAERPKGSFSTLEIQRTEQGDSAMYLCASRPGAPNSPLHFGNGTRLTVT.

The chain is built from TRBV19 and TRBJ2-1; the D gene is possibly TRBD2 (5 bases). V was clipped by 2 bases and J by 8 bases, with 10 bases between them. There are 13 residues in the CDR3. The germline CDR1 and CDR2 sequences are LNHDA and SQIVND (reference sequence). The CDR3 region is CASSIRGLDEQFF. The DNA for the CDR3 is TGTGCCAGTAGTATACGCGGGTTGGATGAGCAGTTCTTC.

The chain links TRBV7-9 to TRBJ2-1; D possibly corresponds to TRBD1 (7 bases). Germline CDR1 reads SEHNR; CDR2 reads FQNEAQ (reference sequence). Trimming took off 5 bases at V and 8 bases at J, with 13 bases between the two ends. This CDR3 is 13 amino acids long. The CDR3 bases are TGTGCCAGCAGCCCCAGGGGGGCCGATGAGCAGTTCTTC. It codes for CASSPRGADEQFF.

The chain couples TRBV7-2 to TRBJ2-2, with 13 nucleotides matching TRBD2. This CDR3 is built from 16 residues. V was pared by 4 bases and J by 6 bases, with 5 bases of the junction left unmatched. Germline V gene sequence: CDR1 SGHTA, CDR2 FQGNSA. The CDR3 protein is CASSYVGLAGAGELFF. The CDR3 DNA is TGTGCCAGCAGCTACGTAGGACTAGCGGGAGCCGGGGAGCTGTTTTTT.

The chain employs TRBV3-1 (or the pseudogene TRBV3-2) and TRBJ1-1; TRBD1 aligns across 7 bases. Germline V gene data show CDR1 as LGHDT and CDR2 as YNNKEL (reference sequence). J lost 7 bases, V lost 6 bases, and 8 bases had no gene match. The CDR3 is made up of 13 amino acids. The DNA of the CDR3 is TGTGCCAGCAGGGAAGGGGGCAACGGTGAAGCTTTCTTT. Protein sequence: CASREGGNGEAFF.

The CDR3 DNA follows: TGCGCCAGCAGCCCCGACATTTTACTAGCGGGAAGGACGAACACCGGGGAGCTGTTTTTT. Translated: CASSPDILLAGRTNTGELFF. The chain is built from TRBV4-1 and TRBJ2-2; 10 bases align to TRBD2. CDR1 is MGHRA, CDR2 YSYEKL, per germline. This CDR3 is built from 20 residues. Trimming took 4 bases from V and 0 from J; bases not matched to a gene: 14.

This chain connects TRBV18 to TRBJ2-1; perhaps D is TRBD1 or TRBD2 (5 bases each). The CDR3 covers 14 residues. V lost 0 bases, J lost 6 bases, and 9 bases lay in between. The V gene's germline CDR1 is KGHSH and CDR2 LQKENI. The CDR3 nucleotides are TGTGCCAGCTCACCACCTTCGAGGGGCAATGAGCAGTTCTTC. It codes for CASSPPSRGNEQFF.